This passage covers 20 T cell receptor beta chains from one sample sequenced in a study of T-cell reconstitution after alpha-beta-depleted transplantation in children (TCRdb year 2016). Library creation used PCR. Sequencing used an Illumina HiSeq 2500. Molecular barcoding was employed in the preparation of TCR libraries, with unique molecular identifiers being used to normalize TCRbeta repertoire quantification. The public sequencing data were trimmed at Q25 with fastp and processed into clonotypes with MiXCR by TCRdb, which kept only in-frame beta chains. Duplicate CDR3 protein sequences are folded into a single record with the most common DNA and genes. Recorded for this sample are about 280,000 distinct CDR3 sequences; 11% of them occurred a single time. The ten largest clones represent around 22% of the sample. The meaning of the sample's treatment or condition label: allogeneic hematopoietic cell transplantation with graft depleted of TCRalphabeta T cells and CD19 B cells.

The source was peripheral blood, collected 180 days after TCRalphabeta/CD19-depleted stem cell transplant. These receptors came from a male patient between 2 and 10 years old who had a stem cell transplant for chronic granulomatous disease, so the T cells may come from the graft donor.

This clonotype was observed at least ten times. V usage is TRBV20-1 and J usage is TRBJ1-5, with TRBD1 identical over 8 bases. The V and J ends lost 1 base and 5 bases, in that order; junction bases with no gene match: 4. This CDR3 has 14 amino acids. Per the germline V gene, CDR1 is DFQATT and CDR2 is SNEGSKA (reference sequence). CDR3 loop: CSARGQGLDQPQHF. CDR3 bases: TGCAGTGCTAGAGGACAGGGGTTGGATCAGCCCCAGCATTTT.

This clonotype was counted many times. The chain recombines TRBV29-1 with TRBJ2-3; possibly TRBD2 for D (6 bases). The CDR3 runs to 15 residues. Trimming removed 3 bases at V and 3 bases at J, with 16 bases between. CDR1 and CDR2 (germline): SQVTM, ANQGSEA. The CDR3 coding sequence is TGCAGCGTTGAGCGCGGGGCGAGTACAACAGATACGCAGTATTTT. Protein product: CSVERGASTTDTQYF.

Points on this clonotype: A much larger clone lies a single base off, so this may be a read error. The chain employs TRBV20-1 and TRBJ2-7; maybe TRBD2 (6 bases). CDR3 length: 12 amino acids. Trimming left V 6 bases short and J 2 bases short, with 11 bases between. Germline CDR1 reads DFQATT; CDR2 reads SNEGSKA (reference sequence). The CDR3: CSAILATYEQYF. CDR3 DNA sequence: TGCAGTGCAATTCTAGCGACCTACGAGCAGTACTTC.

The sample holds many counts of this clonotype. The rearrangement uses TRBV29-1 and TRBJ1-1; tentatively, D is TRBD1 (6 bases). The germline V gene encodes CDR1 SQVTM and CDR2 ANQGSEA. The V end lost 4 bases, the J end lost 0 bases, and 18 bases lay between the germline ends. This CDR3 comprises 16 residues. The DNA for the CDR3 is TGCAGCGTTGGAAAACAGGGTGGGAGGATGAACACTGAAGCTTTCTTT. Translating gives CSVGKQGGRMNTEAFF.

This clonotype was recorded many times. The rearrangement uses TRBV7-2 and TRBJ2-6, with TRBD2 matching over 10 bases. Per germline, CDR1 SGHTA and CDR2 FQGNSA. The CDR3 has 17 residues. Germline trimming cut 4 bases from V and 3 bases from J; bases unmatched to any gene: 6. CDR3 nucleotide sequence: TGTGCCAGCAGCTCTGCTAGCGGGAGATTTGGGGCCAACGTCCTGACTTTC. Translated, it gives CASSSASGRFGANVLTF.

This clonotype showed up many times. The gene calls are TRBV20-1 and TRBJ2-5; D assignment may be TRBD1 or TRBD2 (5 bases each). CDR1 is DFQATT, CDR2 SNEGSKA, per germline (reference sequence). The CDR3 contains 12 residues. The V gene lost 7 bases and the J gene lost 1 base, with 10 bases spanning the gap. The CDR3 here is CSDRGGQETQYF. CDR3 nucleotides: TGCAGTGATCGTGGGGGCCAAGAGACCCAGTACTTC.

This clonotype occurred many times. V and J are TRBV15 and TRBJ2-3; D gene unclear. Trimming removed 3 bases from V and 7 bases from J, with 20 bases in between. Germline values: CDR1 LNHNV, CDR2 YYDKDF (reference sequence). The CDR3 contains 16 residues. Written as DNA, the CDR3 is TGTGCCACCAGCAGTCCCAACCGTGGGGATATCTATACGCAGTATTTT. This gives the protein CATSSPNRGDIYTQYF.

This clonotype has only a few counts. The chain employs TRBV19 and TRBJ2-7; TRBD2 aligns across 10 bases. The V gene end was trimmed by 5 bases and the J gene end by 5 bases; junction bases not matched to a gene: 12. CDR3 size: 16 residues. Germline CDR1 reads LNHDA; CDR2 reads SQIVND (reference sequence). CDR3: CASSPQPTSGTDEQYF. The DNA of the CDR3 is TGTGCCAGTAGTCCCCAACCTACTAGCGGGACAGACGAGCAGTACTTC.

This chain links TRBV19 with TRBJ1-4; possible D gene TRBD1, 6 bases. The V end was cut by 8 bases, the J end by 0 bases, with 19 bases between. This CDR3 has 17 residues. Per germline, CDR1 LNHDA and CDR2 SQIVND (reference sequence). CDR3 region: CASSSATGLATNEKLFF. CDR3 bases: TGTGCCAGTTCGTCGGCGACAGGTTTAGCAACTAATGAAAAACTGTTTTTT.

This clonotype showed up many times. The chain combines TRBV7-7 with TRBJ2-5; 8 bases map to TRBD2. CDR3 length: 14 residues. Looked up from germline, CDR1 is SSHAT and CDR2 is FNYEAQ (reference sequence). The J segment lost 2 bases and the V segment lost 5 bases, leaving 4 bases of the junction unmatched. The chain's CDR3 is CASSKGLGQETQYF. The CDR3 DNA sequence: TGTGCCAGCAGCAAGGGACTAGGGCAAGAGACCCAGTACTTC.

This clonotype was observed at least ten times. The CDR3 DNA reads as TGTGCCAGCAGCCAAACGGGGGGGTTTCGAAACGAGCAGTACTTC. Translating gives CASSQTGGFRNEQYF. The chain links TRBV11-2 to TRBJ2-7, with TRBD2 matching over 8 bases. V lost 5 bases, J lost 5 bases, and 11 bases stayed unmatched. The CDR3 spans 15 residues. Looked up from germline, CDR1 is SGHAT and CDR2 is FQNNGV. The entire variable domain, with the rest obtained from reference TRBV11-2 and TRBJ2-7, is as follows: EAGVAQSPRYKIIEKRQSVAFWCNPISGHATLYWYQQILGQGPKLLIQFQNNGVVDDSQLPKDRFSAERLKGVDSTLKIQPAKLEDSAVYLCASSQTGGFRNEQYFGPGTRLTVT.

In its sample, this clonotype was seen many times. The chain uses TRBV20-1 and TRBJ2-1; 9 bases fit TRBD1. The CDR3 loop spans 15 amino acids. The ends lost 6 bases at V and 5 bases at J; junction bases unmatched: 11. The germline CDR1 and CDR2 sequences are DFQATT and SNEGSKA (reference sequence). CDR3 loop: CSAPSPTGGNNEQFF. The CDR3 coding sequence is TGCAGTGCCCCATCCCCGACAGGGGGGAACAATGAGCAGTTCTTC.

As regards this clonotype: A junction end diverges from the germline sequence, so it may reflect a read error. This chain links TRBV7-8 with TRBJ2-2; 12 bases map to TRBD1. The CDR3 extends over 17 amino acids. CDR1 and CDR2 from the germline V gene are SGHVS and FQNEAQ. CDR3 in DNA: TGTGCCAGCAGCTTAAGGGACAGGGGGCCGAACACCGGGGAGATGTTTTTT. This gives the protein CASSLRDRGPNTGEMFF.

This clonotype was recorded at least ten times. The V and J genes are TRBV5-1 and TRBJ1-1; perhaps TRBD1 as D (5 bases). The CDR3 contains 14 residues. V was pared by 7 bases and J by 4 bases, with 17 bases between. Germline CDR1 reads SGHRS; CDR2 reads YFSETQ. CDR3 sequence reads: CASRLSEGTTEAFF. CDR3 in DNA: TGCGCCAGCCGGCTTTCGGAGGGGACCACTGAAGCTTTCTTT.

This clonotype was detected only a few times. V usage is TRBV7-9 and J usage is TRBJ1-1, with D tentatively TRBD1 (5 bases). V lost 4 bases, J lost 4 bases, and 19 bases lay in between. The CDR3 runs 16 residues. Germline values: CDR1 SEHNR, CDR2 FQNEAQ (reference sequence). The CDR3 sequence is CASSSMEGQGGTEAFF. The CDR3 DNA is TGTGCCAGCAGCTCCATGGAGGGGCAAGGAGGCACTGAAGCTTTCTTT.

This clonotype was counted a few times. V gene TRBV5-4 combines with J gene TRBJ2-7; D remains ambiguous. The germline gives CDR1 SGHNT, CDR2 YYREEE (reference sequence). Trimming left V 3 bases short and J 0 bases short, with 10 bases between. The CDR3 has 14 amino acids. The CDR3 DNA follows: TGTGCCAGCAGCTCGGGCCCGAGCTCCTACGAGCAGTACTTC. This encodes CASSSGPSSYEQYF.

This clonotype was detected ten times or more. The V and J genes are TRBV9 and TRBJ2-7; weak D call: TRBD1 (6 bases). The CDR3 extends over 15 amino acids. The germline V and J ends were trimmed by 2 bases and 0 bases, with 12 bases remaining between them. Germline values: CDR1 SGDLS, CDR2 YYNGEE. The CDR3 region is CASSVWDTDSYEQYF. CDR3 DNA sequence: TGTGCCAGCAGCGTTTGGGACACGGACTCCTACGAGCAGTACTTC.

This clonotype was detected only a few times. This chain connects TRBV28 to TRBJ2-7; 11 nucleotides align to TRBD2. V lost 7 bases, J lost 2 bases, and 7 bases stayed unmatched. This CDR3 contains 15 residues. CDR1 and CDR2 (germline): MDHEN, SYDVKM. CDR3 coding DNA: TGTGCCAGCAAACAACTAGCGGGAGCCCCCTACGAGCAGTACTTC. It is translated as CASKQLAGAPYEQYF.

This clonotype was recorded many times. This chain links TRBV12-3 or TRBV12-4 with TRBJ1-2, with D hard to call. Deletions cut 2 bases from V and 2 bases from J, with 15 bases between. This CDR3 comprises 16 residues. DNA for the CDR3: TGTGCCAGCAGTTTAATAGTTAACTGGCTGAACTATGGCTACACCTTC. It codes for CASSLIVNWLNYGYTF.

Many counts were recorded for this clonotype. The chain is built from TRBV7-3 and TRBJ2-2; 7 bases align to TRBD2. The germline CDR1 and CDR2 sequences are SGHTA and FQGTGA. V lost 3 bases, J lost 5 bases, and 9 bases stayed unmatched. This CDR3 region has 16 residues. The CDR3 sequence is CASSFLRLAETGELFF. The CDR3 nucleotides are TGTGCCAGCAGCTTCTTACGGCTAGCGGAAACCGGGGAGCTGTTTTTT.